The rows below give T cell receptor beta chains drawn from one sample of a study of blood T cell repertoires in COVID-19. Profiling relied on immunoSEQ multiplex PCR, and the TCRdb table lists in-frame clones only, not all of them. Among a few hundred thousand clones listed, roughly 88% were seen once. The sample was peripheral blood. Receptors were obtained from a woman between 65 and 79 years old with COVID-19, enrolled during active disease. CDR3s leave out the opening cysteine and the closing phenylalanine or tryptophan. Fields, in order: D gene, V gene, J gene, CDR3 protein. A D gene is named only where the DNA matches it firmly.

>TRBD2|TRBV11-2|TRBJ2-3
ASSLVGSGRPTDTQY
>NA|TRBV18|TRBJ2-3
ASSPQVQDTQY
>NA|TRBV5-1|TRBJ1-3
ASNITKSTSGNTIY
>NA|TRBV5-4|TRBJ1-6
ASSRENSPLH
>NA|TRBV28|TRBJ1-2
ASSYLNYGYT
>NA|TRBV19|TRBJ1-5
ASRRVGGSNQPQH
>NA|TRBV19|TRBJ1-6
ASSILQGRSPLH
>TRBD1|TRBV29-1|TRBJ1-2
SVSGQGLGYT
>TRBD1|TRBV2|TRBJ2-5
ASPGQGEETQY
>NA|TRBV28|TRBJ2-7
ARFHKSGDTDYEQY
>TRBD1|TRBV28|TRBJ2-7
ASNEPRDRAEQY
>NA|TRBV3-1/TRBV3-2|TRBJ2-7
ASSQAVKNYEQY
>TRBD2|TRBV5-1|TRBJ2-7
ASSPGAREGYEQY
>NA|TRBV6-5|TRBJ2-3
ASSSGWDTQY
>NA|TRBV7-2|TRBJ1-5
ASSLGRGSDQPQH
>NA|TRBV19|TRBJ1-2
ASSPHLREVGGYT
>TRBD2|TRBV7-9|TRBJ2-7
ASSLSGTISYEQY
>TRBD1|TRBV6-6|TRBJ2-3
ASATTTGVEDTQY
>NA|TRBV5-1|TRBJ2-1
ASSSTSDIGNEQF
>TRBD2|TRBV11-1|TRBJ2-7
ASSSSGTNYEQY
>TRBD2|TRBV7-6|TRBJ2-2
ASSPWTSGSAGTGELF
>NA|TRBV13|TRBJ1-2
ASSRRGYETYGYT
>TRBD1|TRBV5-5|TRBJ1-4
ASSSQTGTDNEKLF